This TCR beta chain originates from a study of blood T cells in healthy people across ages. Isolation recovered at least 7 million PBMCs from every sample. Overall study results and limits: In long-lived donors, naive CD4+ cell counts and diversity exceeded those of aged donors.

A second 7 to 11 cycle PCR used barcoded and J-beta primers. All samples yielded 3 million or more CDR3-containing paired-end reads. One entry per CDR3 protein results from TCRdb running MiXCR on the 5' RACE reads. The table lists fewer than 900,000 distinct CDR3 sequences, more than 40% of them singletons, with roughly a third in the top ten. This clonotype was recorded a few times. The antigen remains undetermined. Sample: blood. The clonotype was recovered from a woman in her fifties or sixties in good health.

The CDR3 bases are TGTGCCAGCAGTCAGACTGCTGGTGAGCAGTTCTTC. It yields the protein CASSQTAGEQFF. The genes are TRBV2 and TRBJ2-1; D remains ambiguous. Germline-derived CDR1 and CDR2 are SNHLY and FYNNEI. This CDR3 has 12 residues. Trimming took off 5 bases at V and 9 bases at J, with 11 bases between the two ends.